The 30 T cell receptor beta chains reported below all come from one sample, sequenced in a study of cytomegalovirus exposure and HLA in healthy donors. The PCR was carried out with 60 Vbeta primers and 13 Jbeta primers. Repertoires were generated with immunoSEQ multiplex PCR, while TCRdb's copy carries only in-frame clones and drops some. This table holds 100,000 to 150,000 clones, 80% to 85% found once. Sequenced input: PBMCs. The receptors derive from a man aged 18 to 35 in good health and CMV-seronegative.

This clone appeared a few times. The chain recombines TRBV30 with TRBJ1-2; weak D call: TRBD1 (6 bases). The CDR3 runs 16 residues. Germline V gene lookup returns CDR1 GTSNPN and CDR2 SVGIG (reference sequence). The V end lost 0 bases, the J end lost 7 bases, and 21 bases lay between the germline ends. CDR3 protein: CAWSVLGLQGIGGYTF. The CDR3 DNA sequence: TGTGCCTGGAGTGTACTTGGTCTTCAGGGGATCGGTGGCTACACCTTC. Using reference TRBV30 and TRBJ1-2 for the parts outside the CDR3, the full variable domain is SQTIHQWPATLVQPVGSPLSLECTVEGTSNPNLYWYRQAAGRGLQLLFYSVGIGQISSEVPQNLSASRPQDRQFILSSKKLLLSDSGFYLCAWSVLGLQGIGGYTFGSGTRLTVV.

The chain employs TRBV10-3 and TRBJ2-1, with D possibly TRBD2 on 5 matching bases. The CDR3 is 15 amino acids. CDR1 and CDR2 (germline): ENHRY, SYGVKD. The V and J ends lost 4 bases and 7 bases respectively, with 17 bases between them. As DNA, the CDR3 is TGTGCCATCAGTGGGCGAGGTGGGGAGAGGAATGAGCAGTTCTTC. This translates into CAISGRGGERNEQFF.

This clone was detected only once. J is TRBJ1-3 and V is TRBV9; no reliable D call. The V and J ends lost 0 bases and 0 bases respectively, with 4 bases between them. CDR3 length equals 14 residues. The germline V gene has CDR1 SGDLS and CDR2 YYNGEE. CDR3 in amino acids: CASSVGSSGNTIYF. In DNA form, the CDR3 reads TGTGCCAGCAGCGTAGGGAGCTCTGGAAACACCATATATTTT. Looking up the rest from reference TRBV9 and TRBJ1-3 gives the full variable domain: DSGVTQTPKHLITATGQRVTLRCSPRSGDLSVYWYQQSLDQGLQFLIQYYNGEERAKGNILERFSAQQFPDLHSELNLSSLELGDSALYFCASSVGSSGNTIYFGEGSWLTVV.

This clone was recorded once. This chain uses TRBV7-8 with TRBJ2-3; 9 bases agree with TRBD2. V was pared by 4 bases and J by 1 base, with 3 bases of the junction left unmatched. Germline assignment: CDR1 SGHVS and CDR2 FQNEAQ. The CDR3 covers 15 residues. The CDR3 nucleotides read TGTGCCAGCAGCTCGACTAGCGGCGGCACAGATACGCAGTATTTT. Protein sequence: CASSSTSGGTDTQYF.

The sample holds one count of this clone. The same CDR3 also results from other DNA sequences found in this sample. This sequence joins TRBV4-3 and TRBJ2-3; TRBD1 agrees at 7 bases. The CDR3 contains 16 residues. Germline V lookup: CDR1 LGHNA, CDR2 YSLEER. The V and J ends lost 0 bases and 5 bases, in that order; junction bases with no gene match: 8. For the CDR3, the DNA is TGCGCCAGCAGCCAAGATTGGAGGAACAGGGGAGATACGCAGTATTTT. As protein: CASSQDWRNRGDTQYF.

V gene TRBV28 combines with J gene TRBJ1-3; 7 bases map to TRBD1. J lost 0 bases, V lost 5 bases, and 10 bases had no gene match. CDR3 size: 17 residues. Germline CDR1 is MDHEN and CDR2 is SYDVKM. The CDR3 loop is CASSRIRTGPSGNTIYF. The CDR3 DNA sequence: TGTGCCAGCAGTCGGATTAGGACAGGCCCCTCTGGAAACACCATATATTTT.

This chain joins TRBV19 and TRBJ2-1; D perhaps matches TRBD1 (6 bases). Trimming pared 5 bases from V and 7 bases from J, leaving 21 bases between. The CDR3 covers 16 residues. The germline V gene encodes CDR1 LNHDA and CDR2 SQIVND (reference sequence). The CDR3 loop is CASSPLRVQGLNEQFF. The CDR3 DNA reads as TGTGCCAGTAGTCCCTTGAGAGTACAGGGTCTGAATGAGCAGTTCTTC.

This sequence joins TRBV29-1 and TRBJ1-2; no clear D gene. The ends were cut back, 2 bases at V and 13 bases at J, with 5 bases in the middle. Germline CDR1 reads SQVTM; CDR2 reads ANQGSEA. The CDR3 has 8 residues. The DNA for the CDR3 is TGCAGCGTTGAACTCTTCACCTTC. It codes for CSVELFTF.

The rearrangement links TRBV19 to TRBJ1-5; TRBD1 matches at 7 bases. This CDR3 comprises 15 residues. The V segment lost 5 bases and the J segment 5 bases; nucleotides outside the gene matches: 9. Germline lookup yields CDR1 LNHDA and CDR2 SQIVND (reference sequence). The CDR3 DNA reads TGTGCCAGTAGTTCCCGGGACAGAGAGGATCAGCCCCAGCATTTT. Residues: CASSSRDREDQPQHF.

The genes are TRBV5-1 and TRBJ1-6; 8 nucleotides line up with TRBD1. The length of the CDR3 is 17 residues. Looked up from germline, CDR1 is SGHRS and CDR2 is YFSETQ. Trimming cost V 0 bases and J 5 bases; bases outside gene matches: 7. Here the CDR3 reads CASSLGGRGRDNSPLHF. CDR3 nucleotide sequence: TGCGCCAGCAGCTTGGGCGGCAGGGGGCGGGATAATTCACCCCTCCACTTT.

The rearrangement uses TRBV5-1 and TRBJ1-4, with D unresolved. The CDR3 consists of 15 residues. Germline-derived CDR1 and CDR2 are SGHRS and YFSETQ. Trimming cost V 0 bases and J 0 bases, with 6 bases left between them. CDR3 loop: CASSLEPATNEKLFF. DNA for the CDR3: TGCGCCAGCAGCTTGGAACCGGCAACTAATGAAAAACTGTTTTTT.

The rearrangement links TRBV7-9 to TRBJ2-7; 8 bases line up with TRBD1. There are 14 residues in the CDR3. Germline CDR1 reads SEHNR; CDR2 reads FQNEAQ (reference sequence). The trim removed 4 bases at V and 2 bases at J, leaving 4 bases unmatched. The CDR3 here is CASSSGQGTYEQYF. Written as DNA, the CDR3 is TGTGCCAGCAGCTCCGGACAGGGTACCTACGAGCAGTACTTC.

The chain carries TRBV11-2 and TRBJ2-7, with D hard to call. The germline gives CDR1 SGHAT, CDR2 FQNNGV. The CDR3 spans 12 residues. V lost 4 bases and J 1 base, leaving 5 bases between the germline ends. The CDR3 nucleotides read TGTGCCAGCAGCTCCGTATCCTACGAGCAGTACTTC. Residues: CASSSVSYEQYF.

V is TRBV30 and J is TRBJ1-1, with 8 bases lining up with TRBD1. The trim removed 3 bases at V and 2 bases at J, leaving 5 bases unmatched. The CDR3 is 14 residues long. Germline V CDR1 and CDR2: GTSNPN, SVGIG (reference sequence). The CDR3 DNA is TGTGCCTGGAGCACCACAGGGGGAAACACTGAAGCTTTCTTT. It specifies CAWSTTGGNTEAFF. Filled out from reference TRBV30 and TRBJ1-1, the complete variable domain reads SQTIHQWPATLVQPVGSPLSLECTVEGTSNPNLYWYRQAAGRGLQLLFYSVGIGQISSEVPQNLSASRPQDRQFILSSKKLLLSDSGFYLCAWSTTGGNTEAFFGQGTRLTVV.

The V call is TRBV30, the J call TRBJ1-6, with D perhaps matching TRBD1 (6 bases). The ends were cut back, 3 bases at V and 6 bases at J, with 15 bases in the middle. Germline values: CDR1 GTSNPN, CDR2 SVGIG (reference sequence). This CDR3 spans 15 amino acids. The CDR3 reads CAWRSRGLFNSPLHF. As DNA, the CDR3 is TGTGCCTGGAGGAGCAGGGGCCTCTTTAATTCACCCCTCCACTTT.

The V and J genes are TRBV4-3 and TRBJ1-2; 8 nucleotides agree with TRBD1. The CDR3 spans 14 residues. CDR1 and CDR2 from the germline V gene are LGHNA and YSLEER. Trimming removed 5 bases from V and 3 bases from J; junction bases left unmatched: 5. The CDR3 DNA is TGCGCCAGCAGCTCTCAGGGGGCGGACTATGGCTACACCTTC. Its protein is CASSSQGADYGYTF.

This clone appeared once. CDR3 sequence reads: CASTQGGDRTEAFF. The CDR3, as DNA: TGTGCCAGCACTCAGGGGGGGGACAGGACTGAAGCTTTCTTT. This sequence joins TRBV27 and TRBJ1-1; 8 positions agree with TRBD1. Germline V gene lookup returns CDR1 MNHEY and CDR2 SMNVEV (reference sequence). V lost 7 bases to trimming and J lost 5 bases; unmatched junction nucleotides: 9. CDR3 size: 14 residues.

For the CDR3, the DNA is TGCGCCAGCAGCCTCCGACTAGAGGGCTACGAGCAGTACTTC. As protein: CASSLRLEGYEQYF. The chain employs TRBV4-3 and TRBJ2-7; maybe TRBD2 (6 bases). Per germline, CDR1 LGHNA and CDR2 YSLEER. V lost 4 bases, J lost 3 bases, and 13 bases lay in between. This CDR3 region has 14 residues.

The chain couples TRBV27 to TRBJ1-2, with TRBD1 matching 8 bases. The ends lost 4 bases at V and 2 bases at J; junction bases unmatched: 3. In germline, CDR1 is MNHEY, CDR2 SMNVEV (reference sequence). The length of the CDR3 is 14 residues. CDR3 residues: CASSYQGANYGYTF. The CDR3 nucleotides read TGTGCCAGCAGTTACCAGGGGGCCAACTATGGCTACACCTTC.

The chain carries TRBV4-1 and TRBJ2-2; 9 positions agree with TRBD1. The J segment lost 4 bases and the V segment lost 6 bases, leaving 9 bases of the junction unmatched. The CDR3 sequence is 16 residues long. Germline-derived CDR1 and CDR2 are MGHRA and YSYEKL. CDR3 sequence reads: CASSPQQGAGTGELFF. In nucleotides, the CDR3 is TGCGCCAGCAGTCCGCAACAGGGGGCGGGCACCGGGGAGCTGTTTTTT.

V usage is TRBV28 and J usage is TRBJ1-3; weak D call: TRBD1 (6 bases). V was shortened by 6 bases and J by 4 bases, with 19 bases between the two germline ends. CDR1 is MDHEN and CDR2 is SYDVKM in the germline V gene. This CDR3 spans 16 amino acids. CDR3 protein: CASSLRTVSPGNTIYF. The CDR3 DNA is TGTGCCAGCAGCCTCAGGACAGTATCTCCCGGAAACACCATATATTTT.

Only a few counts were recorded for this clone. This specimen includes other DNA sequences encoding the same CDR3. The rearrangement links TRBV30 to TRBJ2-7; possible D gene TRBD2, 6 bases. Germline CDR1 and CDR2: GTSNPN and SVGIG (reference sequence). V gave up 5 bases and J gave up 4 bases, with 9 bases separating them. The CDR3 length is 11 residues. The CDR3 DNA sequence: TGTGCCTGGGGGACTGATTACGAGCAGTACTTC. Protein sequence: CAWGTDYEQYF.

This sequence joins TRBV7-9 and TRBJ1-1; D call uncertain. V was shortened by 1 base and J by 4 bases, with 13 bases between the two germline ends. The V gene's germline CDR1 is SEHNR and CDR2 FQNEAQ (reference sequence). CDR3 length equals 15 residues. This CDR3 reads CASSLVSRTITEAFF. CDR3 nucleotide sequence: TGTGCCAGCAGCTTAGTGAGTCGCACGATCACTGAAGCTTTCTTT.

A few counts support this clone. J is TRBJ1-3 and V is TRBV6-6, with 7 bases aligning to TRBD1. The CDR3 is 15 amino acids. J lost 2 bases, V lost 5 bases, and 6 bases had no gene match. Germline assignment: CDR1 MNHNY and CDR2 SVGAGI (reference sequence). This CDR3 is CASSQMTGTGNTIYF. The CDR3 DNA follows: TGTGCCAGCAGTCAGATGACAGGGACTGGAAACACCATATATTTT.

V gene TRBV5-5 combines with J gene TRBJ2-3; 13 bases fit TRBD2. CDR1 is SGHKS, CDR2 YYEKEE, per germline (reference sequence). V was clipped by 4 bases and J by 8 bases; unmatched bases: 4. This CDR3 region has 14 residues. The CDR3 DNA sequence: TGTGCCAGCAGCCCGGGACTAGCGGGACGTACGCAGTATTTT. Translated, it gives CASSPGLAGRTQYF.

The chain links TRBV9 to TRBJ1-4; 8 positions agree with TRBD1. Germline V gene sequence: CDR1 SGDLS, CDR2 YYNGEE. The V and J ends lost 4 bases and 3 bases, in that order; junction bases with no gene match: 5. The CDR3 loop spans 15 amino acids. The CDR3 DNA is TGTGCCAGCAGCCCTAAGGACAGGGCTAATGAAAAACTGTTTTTT. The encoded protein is CASSPKDRANEKLFF. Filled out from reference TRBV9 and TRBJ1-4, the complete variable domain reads DSGVTQTPKHLITATGQRVTLRCSPRSGDLSVYWYQQSLDQGLQFLIQYYNGEERAKGNILERFSAQQFPDLHSELNLSSLELGDSALYFCASSPKDRANEKLFFGSGTQLSVL.

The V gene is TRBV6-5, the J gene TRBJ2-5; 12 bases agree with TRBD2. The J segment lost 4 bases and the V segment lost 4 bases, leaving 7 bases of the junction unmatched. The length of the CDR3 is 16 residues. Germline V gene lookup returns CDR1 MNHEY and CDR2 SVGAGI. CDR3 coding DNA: TGTGCCAGCAGTTGGCTAGCGGGGGGGACGCTAGAGACCCAGTACTTC. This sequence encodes CASSWLAGGTLETQYF.

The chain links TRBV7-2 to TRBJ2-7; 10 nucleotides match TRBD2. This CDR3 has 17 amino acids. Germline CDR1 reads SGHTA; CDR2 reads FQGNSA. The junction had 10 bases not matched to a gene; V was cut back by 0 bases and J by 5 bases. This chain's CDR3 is CASSLAVASGGRHEQYF. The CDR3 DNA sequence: TGTGCCAGCAGCTTAGCGGTGGCTAGCGGGGGTCGCCACGAGCAGTACTTC. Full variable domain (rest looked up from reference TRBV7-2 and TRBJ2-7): GAGVSQSPSNKVTEKGKDVELRCDPISGHTALYWYRQSLGQGLEFLIYFQGNSAPDKSGLPSDRFSAERTGGSVSTLTIQRTQQEDSAVYLCASSLAVASGGRHEQYFGPGTRLTVT.

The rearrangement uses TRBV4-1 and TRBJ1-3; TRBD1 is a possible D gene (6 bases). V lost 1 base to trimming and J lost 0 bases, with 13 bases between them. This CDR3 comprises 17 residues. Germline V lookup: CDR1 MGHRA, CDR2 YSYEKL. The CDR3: CASSQVGGRGSGNTIYF. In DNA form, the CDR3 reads TGCGCCAGCAGCCAAGTAGGGGGTAGGGGCTCTGGAAACACCATATATTTT.

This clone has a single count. The CDR3 DNA is TGTGCCAGCAGCCGACAGGGTAGGTCGTACAATCAGCCCCAGCATTTT. This encodes CASSRQGRSYNQPQHF. The chain has TRBV2 and TRBJ1-5; 7 positions match TRBD1. The CDR3 runs to 16 residues. Germline V gene lookup returns CDR1 SNHLY and CDR2 FYNNEI. V was pared by 6 bases and J by 3 bases, with 11 bases of the junction left unmatched. Based on the CDR3 plus reference TRBV2 and TRBJ1-5, the full variable domain is EPEVTQTPSHQVTQMGQEVILRCVPISNHLYFYWYRQILGQKVEFLVSFYNNEISEKSEIFDDQFSVERPDGSNFTLKIRSTKLEDSAMYFCASSRQGRSYNQPQHFGDGTRLSIL.